These T cell receptor beta chains were read from a single sample in a study of blood T cell repertoires in COVID-19. Sequenced by immunoSEQ multiplex PCR; TCRdb stores in-frame clones only, minus some. This table has about 80,000 clones, around 85% appearing once. Sequenced sample: peripheral blood. The receptors originated from a man in his forties or fifties with COVID-19, enrolled during active disease. Each CDR3 is given with its conserved first and last residue. The D gene is left open where the match is weak. Size is stated for part of the rows, as once, few or many counts, or as a class when the clone is expanded.

DNA: TGTGCCAGTAGTATAGAGGGGGGGCGAAACACCGGGGAGCTGTTTTTT
CDR3: CASSIEGGRNTGELFF
D: -
size: -
V: TRBV19
J: TRBJ2-2

DNA: TGTGCCAGCAGCGTAGGGTCTAGCGGGGGACTGGTAGAGCAGTACTTC
CDR3: CASSVGSSGGLVEQYF
D: TRBD2
size: -
V: TRBV9
J: TRBJ2-7

DNA: TGTGCCAGCAGCATCAGGGGTGACGAGCAGTTCTTC
CDR3: CASSIRGDEQFF
D: -
size: -
V: TRBV7-6
J: TRBJ2-1

DNA: TGTGCCAGCAGCCATACTTTTGAAGCTTTCTTT
CDR3: CASSHTFEAFF
D: -
size: -
V: TRBV3-1/TRBV3-2
J: TRBJ1-1

DNA: TGTGCCAGCAGTTTGGGGGAGGGACAGGGCGAAAAACTGTTTTTT
CDR3: CASSLGEGQGEKLFF
D: TRBD1
size: -
V: TRBV28
J: TRBJ1-4

DNA: TGTGCCAGCAGCTCTCGGGATACGCAGTATTTT
CDR3: CASSSRDTQYF
D: -
size: -
V: TRBV27
J: TRBJ2-3

DNA: TGCAGTGCTAGTAGGGCCGACAGGTCCGTGGGTTCACCCCTCCACTTT
CDR3: CSASRADRSVGSPLHF
D: -
size: -
V: TRBV20-1
J: TRBJ1-6

DNA: TGTGCCAGCAGCCCCAGCGGGAGGACCTACAATGAGCAGTTCTTC
CDR3: CASSPSGRTYNEQFF
D: TRBD2
size: -
V: TRBV11-3
J: TRBJ2-1

DNA: TGTGCCAGCAGTGATGGGCTCACCAATCAGCCCCAGCATTTT
CDR3: CASSDGLTNQPQHF
D: -
size: -
V: TRBV6-4
J: TRBJ1-5

DNA: TGTGCCAGCAGCCCCCAAGGGACAGGGCACTCTGGGGCCAACGTCCTGACTTTC
CDR3: CASSPQGTGHSGANVLTF
D: TRBD1
size: -
V: TRBV7-3
J: TRBJ2-6

DNA: TGTGCCAGCAGCGGGCGGGACAGGGGCGTTTATAGCAATCAGCCCCAGCATTTT
CDR3: CASSGRDRGVYSNQPQHF
D: TRBD1
size: once
V: TRBV11-2
J: TRBJ1-5

DNA: TGTGCCAGCAGCTTGGCCTCGCAGGGTGAAGCTTTCTTT
CDR3: CASSLASQGEAFF
D: -
size: -
V: TRBV5-6
J: TRBJ1-1

DNA: TGTGCCAGCAGTGAAAAGGGGGAAACAGATACGCAGTATTTT
CDR3: CASSEKGETDTQYF
D: -
size: -
V: TRBV6-4
J: TRBJ2-3

DNA: TGTGCCTGGAGTTGGGCAGGTGATGGCTACACCTTC
CDR3: CAWSWAGDGYTF
D: -
size: -
V: TRBV30
J: TRBJ1-2

DNA: TGTGCCAGCTCACCACGGACGGGAGTAAGGGTCGACAATGAGCAGTTCTTC
CDR3: CASSPRTGVRVDNEQFF
D: -
size: -
V: TRBV18
J: TRBJ2-1

DNA: TGTGCCAGCAGCTTGGACTTGACAGATAACACAGATACGCAGTATTTT
CDR3: CASSLDLTDNTDTQYF
D: -
size: -
V: TRBV5-8
J: TRBJ2-3

DNA: TGTGCCAGCAGTGATTTTGGCCGGGGGGCTAATGAGCAGTTCTTC
CDR3: CASSDFGRGANEQFF
D: -
size: -
V: TRBV2
J: TRBJ2-1

DNA: TGTGCCTGGAGTGTTCGGGGAGTACAGCCCCAGCATTTT
CDR3: CAWSVRGVQPQHF
D: -
size: -
V: TRBV30
J: TRBJ1-5

DNA: TGTGCCAGCAGCGCACTCCCCAGGGCTTCCGGGGCCAACGTCCTGACTTTC
CDR3: CASSALPRASGANVLTF
D: -
size: once
V: TRBV9
J: TRBJ2-6

DNA: TGTGCCAGCAGTCAGGGGGTAGGAACTCAGCCCCAGCATTTT
CDR3: CASSQGVGTQPQHF
D: TRBD1
size: -
V: TRBV2
J: TRBJ1-5

DNA: TGTGCCAGTAGTCTTCGGACAGATGATCAGCCCCAGCATTTT
CDR3: CASSLRTDDQPQHF
D: -
size: once
V: TRBV19
J: TRBJ1-5

DNA: TGTGCCAGCAGCCCCGGCCTAGCGGGAGGGGCGAACACCGGGGAGCTGTTTTTT
CDR3: CASSPGLAGGANTGELFF
D: TRBD2
size: few
V: TRBV3-1/TRBV3-2
J: TRBJ2-2

DNA: TGTGCCAGTACTCAGGGCACAGATACGCAGTATTTT
CDR3: CASTQGTDTQYF
D: -
size: -
V: TRBV19
J: TRBJ2-3

DNA: TGTGCCAGCAGCGTAGCTAGCGGGAGAAATGGGAATGAGCAGTTCTTC
CDR3: CASSVASGRNGNEQFF
D: TRBD2
size: -
V: TRBV9
J: TRBJ2-1

DNA: TGTGCCAGCAGCCCCGCCACTAGCGGGATTAACACCGGGGAGCTGTTTTTT
CDR3: CASSPATSGINTGELFF
D: TRBD2
size: -
V: TRBV7-2
J: TRBJ2-2

DNA: TGTGCCAGCAGGCTAGCGGCGAACACCGGGGAGCTGTTTTTT
CDR3: CASRLAANTGELFF
D: TRBD2
size: -
V: TRBV6-5
J: TRBJ2-2

DNA: TGTGCCAGCTCACCGGTTGGGGCCAAGGGAGAGACCCAGTACTTC
CDR3: CASSPVGAKGETQYF
D: -
size: -
V: TRBV18
J: TRBJ2-5

DNA: TGTGCCAGCAGTCGCGGACAGGGGGCAGGGAATGAGCAGTTCTTC
CDR3: CASSRGQGAGNEQFF
D: TRBD1
size: -
V: TRBV6-5
J: TRBJ2-1

DNA: TGTGCCAGCTCACCACCGAGCAGGGGAATGGAGACCCAGTACTTC
CDR3: CASSPPSRGMETQYF
D: -
size: -
V: TRBV18
J: TRBJ2-5

DNA: TGTGCCAGCAGGGGACAGGGAGGGGGCCCCGGGGAGCTGTTTTTT
CDR3: CASRGQGGGPGELFF
D: TRBD1
size: -
V: TRBV28
J: TRBJ2-2

DNA: TGTGCCAGCAGTTTAGGGACAGCAACGAACACCGGGGAGCTGTTTTTT
CDR3: CASSLGTATNTGELFF
D: TRBD1
size: -
V: TRBV28
J: TRBJ2-2

DNA: TGTGCCAGCAGCCAAGCGGGTCGGGGGTTAAACTATGGCTACACCTTC
CDR3: CASSQAGRGLNYGYTF
D: -
size: -
V: TRBV14
J: TRBJ1-2

DNA: TGCGCCAGCAGCTCGACAGGGGATAGCAATCAGCCCCAGCATTTT
CDR3: CASSSTGDSNQPQHF
D: TRBD1
size: once
V: TRBV5-1
J: TRBJ1-5

DNA: TGCGCCAGCAGCCAAGCGACCGGTGGACCGGGGGATAATTCACCCCTCCACTTT
CDR3: CASSQATGGPGDNSPLHF
D: -
size: few
V: TRBV4-3
J: TRBJ1-6

DNA: TGCGCCAGCAGCCAAGTTAGTTGGAGGGGGCAAAATGAGCAGTTCTTC
CDR3: CASSQVSWRGQNEQFF
D: -
size: -
V: TRBV4-3
J: TRBJ2-1

DNA: TGTGCCAGCAGTTGGCGACACAGGGAAGCGCAGTATTTT
CDR3: CASSWRHREAQYF
D: -
size: -
V: TRBV28
J: TRBJ2-3

DNA: TGTGCCAGTAACCCGGGTCGGAATCAGCCCCAGCATTTT
CDR3: CASNPGRNQPQHF
D: -
size: -
V: TRBV19
J: TRBJ1-5

DNA: TGTGCCAGCAGTTACTCGGGGGGACGGAGGTCACCCCTCCACTTT
CDR3: CASSYSGGRRSPLHF
D: -
size: -
V: TRBV6-6
J: TRBJ1-6

DNA: TGTGCCTGGAGTTCAGGGCTTAGTCAGCCCCAGCATTTT
CDR3: CAWSSGLSQPQHF
D: -
size: -
V: TRBV30
J: TRBJ1-5

DNA: TGTGCCAGCAGTGGACAGGGCCAAGAGACCCAGTACTTC
CDR3: CASSGQGQETQYF
D: TRBD1
size: -
V: TRBV25-1
J: TRBJ2-5

DNA: TGTGCCAGCAGGCGGGACCGTGCAACTAATGAAAAACTGTTTTTT
CDR3: CASRRDRATNEKLFF
D: -
size: few
V: TRBV2
J: TRBJ1-4

DNA: TGTGCCAGCAACCTACCCACAGGGAGTAATGAGCAGTTCTTC
CDR3: CASNLPTGSNEQFF
D: -
size: -
V: TRBV28
J: TRBJ2-1

DNA: TGCGCCAGCAGTCAAAGGGTAGGGGGTTCCAATCAGCCCCAGCATTTT
CDR3: CASSQRVGGSNQPQHF
D: -
size: -
V: TRBV23-1
J: TRBJ1-5

DNA: TGTGCCAGCAGAAGGACAGGGCCATACTATGGCTACACCTTC
CDR3: CASRRTGPYYGYTF
D: TRBD1
size: -
V: TRBV28
J: TRBJ1-2

DNA: TGTGCCAGCTCCTACATGGAGGATGAAGCTTTCTTT
CDR3: CASSYMEDEAFF
D: -
size: few
V: TRBV5-4
J: TRBJ1-1

DNA: TGCGCCAGCAGGGACAACACGGGGGTCGGGGAGCTGTTTTTT
CDR3: CASRDNTGVGELFF
D: -
size: once
V: TRBV4-1
J: TRBJ2-2

DNA: TGTGCCAGCAGTTTATACGGGGGTGACGCCGGGGAGCTGTTTTTT
CDR3: CASSLYGGDAGELFF
D: -
size: many
V: TRBV27
J: TRBJ2-2

DNA: -
CDR3: CASSSSPTGVYGYTF
D: -
size: few
V: TRBV27
J: TRBJ1-2

DNA: TGTGCCAGCTCACCACCGGATTACTTGACAGAATCCCAAGAGACCCAGTACTTC
CDR3: CASSPPDYLTESQETQYF
D: -
size: -
V: TRBV18
J: TRBJ2-5

DNA: TGCGCCAGCAGCTTGGACGGGGAGGGCACTGAAGCTTTCTTT
CDR3: CASSLDGEGTEAFF
D: -
size: few
V: TRBV5-1
J: TRBJ1-1